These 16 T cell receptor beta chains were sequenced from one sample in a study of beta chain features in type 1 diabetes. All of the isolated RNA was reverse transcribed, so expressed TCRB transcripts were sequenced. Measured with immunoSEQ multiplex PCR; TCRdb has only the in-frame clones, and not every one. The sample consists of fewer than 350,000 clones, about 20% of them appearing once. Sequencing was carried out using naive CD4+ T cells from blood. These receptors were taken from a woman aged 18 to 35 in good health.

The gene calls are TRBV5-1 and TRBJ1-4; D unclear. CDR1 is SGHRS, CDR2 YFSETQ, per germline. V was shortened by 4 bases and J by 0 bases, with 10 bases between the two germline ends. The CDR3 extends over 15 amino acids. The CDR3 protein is CASSLTPATNEKLFF. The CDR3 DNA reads TGCGCCAGCAGCCTGACACCCGCAACTAATGAAAAACTGTTTTTT.

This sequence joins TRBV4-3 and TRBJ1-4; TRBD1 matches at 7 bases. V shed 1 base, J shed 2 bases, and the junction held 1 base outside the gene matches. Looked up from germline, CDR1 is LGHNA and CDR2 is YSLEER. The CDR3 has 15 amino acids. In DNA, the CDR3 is TGCGCCAGCAGCCAAGCGGGACAGACTAATGAAAAACTGTTTTTT. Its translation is CASSQAGQTNEKLFF.

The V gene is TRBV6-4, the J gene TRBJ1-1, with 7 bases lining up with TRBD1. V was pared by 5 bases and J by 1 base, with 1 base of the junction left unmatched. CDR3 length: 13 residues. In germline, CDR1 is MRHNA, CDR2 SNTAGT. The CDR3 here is CASSRDRNTEAFF. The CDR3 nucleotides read TGTGCCAGCAGTCGGGACAGGAACACTGAAGCTTTCTTT.

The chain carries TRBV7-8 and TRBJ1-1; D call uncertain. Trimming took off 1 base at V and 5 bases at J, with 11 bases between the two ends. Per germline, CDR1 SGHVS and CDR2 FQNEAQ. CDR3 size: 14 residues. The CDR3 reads CASSLEAGRTEAFF. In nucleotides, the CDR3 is TGTGCCAGCAGCTTAGAGGCAGGAAGGACTGAAGCTTTCTTT.

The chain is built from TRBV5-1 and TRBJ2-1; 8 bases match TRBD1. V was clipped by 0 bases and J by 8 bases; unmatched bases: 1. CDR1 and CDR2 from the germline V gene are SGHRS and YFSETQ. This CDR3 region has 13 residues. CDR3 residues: CASSLDRGYEQFF. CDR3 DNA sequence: TGCGCCAGCAGCTTGGACAGGGGGTATGAGCAGTTCTTC.

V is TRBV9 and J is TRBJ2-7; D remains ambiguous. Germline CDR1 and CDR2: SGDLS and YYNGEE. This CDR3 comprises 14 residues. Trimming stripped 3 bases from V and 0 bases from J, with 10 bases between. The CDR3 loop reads CASSGSLSSYEQYF. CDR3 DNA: TGTGCCAGCAGCGGGTCTTTGAGCTCCTACGAGCAGTACTTC.

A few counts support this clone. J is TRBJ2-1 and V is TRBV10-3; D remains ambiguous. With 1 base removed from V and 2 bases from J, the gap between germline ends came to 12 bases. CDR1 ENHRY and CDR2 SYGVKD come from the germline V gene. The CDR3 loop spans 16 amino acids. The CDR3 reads CAISELLPRTYNEQFF. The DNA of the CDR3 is TGTGCCATCAGTGAGTTACTACCAAGAACCTACAATGAGCAGTTCTTC.

CDR3 bases: TGCGCCAGCAGCCACGGAGGGGCGAGGGACAGGACCTACGAGCAGTACTTC. This sequence encodes CASSHGGARDRTYEQYF. The chain recombines TRBV4-1 with TRBJ2-7; 8 nucleotides align to TRBD1. CDR1 and CDR2 (germline): MGHRA, YSYEKL. This CDR3 is built from 17 residues. V gave up 3 bases and J gave up 2 bases; unmatched junction bases: 12.

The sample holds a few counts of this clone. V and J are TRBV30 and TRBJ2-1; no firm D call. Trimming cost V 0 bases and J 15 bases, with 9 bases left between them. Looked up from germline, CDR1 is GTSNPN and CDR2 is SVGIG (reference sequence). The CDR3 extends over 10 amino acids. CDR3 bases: TGTGCCTGGAGTGTTGATCGGGTGTTCTTC. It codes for CAWSVDRVFF.

Here the CDR3 reads CASSLTGPSYEQYF. CDR3 sequence (DNA): TGCGCCAGCAGCTTAACAGGCCCCTCCTACGAGCAGTACTTC. The rearrangement links TRBV5-1 to TRBJ2-7; possibly TRBD1 for D (5 bases). Between the trimmed V and J ends, which lost 2 bases and 0 bases, there was a span of 9 bases. This CDR3 is 14 amino acids long. Germline values: CDR1 SGHRS, CDR2 YFSETQ.

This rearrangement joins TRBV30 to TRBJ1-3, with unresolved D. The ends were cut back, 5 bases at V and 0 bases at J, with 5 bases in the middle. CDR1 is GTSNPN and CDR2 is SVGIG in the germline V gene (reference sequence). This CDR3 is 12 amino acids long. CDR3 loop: CAWYLSGNTIYF. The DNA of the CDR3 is TGTGCCTGGTATCTCTCTGGAAACACCATATATTTT.

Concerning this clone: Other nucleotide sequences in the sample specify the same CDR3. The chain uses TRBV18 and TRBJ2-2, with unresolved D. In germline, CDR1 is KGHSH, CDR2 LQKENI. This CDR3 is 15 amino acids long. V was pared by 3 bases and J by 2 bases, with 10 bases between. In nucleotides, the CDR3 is TGTGCCAGCTCACCGGGCCTAACAAACACCGGGGAGCTGTTTTTT. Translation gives CASSPGLTNTGELFF.

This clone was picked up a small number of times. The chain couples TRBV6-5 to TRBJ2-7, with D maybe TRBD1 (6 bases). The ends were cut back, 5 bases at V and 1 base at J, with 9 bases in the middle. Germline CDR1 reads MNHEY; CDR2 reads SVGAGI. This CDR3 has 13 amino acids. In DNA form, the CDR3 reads TGTGCCAGCAGTGAACAGGGTTCCTACGAGCAGTACTTC. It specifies CASSEQGSYEQYF.

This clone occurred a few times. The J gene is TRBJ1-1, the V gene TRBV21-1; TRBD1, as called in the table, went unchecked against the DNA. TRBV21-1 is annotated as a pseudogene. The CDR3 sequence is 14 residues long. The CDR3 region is CASSIGQAYAEAFF. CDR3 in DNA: TGTGCCAGCAGCATAGGACAGGCCTACGCTGAAGCTTTCTTT.

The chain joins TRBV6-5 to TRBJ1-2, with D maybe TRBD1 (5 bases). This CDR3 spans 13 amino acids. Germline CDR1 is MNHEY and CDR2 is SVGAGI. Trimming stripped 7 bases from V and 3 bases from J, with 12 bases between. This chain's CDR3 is CASKGREDYGYTF. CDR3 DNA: TGTGCCAGCAAAGGCAGGGAGGACTATGGCTACACCTTC.

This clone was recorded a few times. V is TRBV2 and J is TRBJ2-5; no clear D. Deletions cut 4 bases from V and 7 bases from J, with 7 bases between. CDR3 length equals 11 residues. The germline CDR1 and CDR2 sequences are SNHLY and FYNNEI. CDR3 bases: TGTGCCAGCAGTGGTCAGGCGACCCAGTACTTC. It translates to CASSGQATQYF.